Given below is one T cell receptor beta chain in context. Its cognate antigen has yet to be identified. No qualities accompany the bases; no much larger clone lies one base away. In the same sample, other DNA sequences code for this CDR3. These data come from a study of blood T cell repertoires in COVID-19 (TCRdb year 2020). At the level of the whole study: The collaborator samples originated in the United States, Italy and Spain and spanned the acute and convalescent phases of COVID-19. The material from the prospective study consisted of cDNA or gDNA derived from T cells, B-cell-depleted T cells, or PBMCs. The dataset comprised deeply sampled blood TCRbeta repertoires from subjects exposed to, actively infected with, or recovered from COVID-19. A freely available public database, intended as a resource for researchers studying the immune response to SARS-CoV-2, is where the repertoires were released. Samples came from the ongoing ImmuneRACE study (first 160 participants) plus 1,254 subjects from 6 global collaborators. A de-identified subject ID, COVID-19 status, age in years and sex were almost always included in the sample metadata. Where available, HLA class I and class II types were obtained from metadata supplied by the sample provider rather than from assay-based typing. Results and caveats for the whole study, not just this receptor: Clinical and demographic metadata were provided uncurated, with the amount varying by source and participant.

A second Seattle source provided samples from volunteer blood donors who had recovered from COVID-19. The collaborating institutions used their own protocols to collect whole blood in K2EDTA tubes. Collaborator samples were shipped for TCRbeta analysis as frozen whole blood, isolated PBMCs, or DNA extracted from either sample type. TCRbeta CDR3 regions were amplified from genomic DNA using the immunoSEQ Assay, a bias-controlled multiplex PCR. As for the authors' bioinformatics: The number of nucleated cells in each sample was estimated from the amplification of reference gene primers within the assay. Sequence reads were collapsed and filtered to measure the absolute abundance of every unique TCRbeta CDR3 rearrangement. For each sample, productive Simpson clonality was calculated as the square root of Simpson's diversity index over productive rearrangements. TCRdb obtained this table from immuneACCESS and retained in-frame rearrangements with V and J assigned. These tables miss some clones; where compared with another copy, unresolved V genes account for less than half of the shortfall, and the remainder is unexplained. V, J and clone size were drawn from that table, and D and trimming were deduced from the DNA. The sample has approximately 300,000 clones on record, around 92% of them singletons. Roughly 6.7% of the sample lies in the top ten.

The CDR3 spans 16 residues, from the cysteine through the phenylalanine. The kept DNA is CDR3 alone, 48 bases in frame from the first base. After removal of 0 bases from V and 1 base from J, the junction retains 4 bases not matched to a gene. The germline V gene encodes CDR1 SGHRS and CDR2 YFSETQ. The sequence is built from TRBV5-1 and TRBJ1-1, with TRBD1 identical over 9 junction bases. The receptor was isolated from a man in his late teens or twenties who had recovered from COVID-19. The sequencing sample was made of peripheral blood. The CDR3 here reads CASSLGTGEGNTEAFF. The DNA is TGCGCCAGCAGCTTGGGGACAGGGGAAGGGAACACTGAAGCTTTCTTT. The variable domain in full, with residues beyond the CDR3 obtained from the reference TRBV5-1 and TRBJ1-1 genes, is KAGVTQTPRYLIKTRGQQVTLSCSPISGHRSVSWYQQTPGQGLQFLFEYFSETQRNKGNFPGRFSGRQFSNSRSEMNVSTLELGDSALYLCASSLGTGEGNTEAFFGQGTRLTVV.